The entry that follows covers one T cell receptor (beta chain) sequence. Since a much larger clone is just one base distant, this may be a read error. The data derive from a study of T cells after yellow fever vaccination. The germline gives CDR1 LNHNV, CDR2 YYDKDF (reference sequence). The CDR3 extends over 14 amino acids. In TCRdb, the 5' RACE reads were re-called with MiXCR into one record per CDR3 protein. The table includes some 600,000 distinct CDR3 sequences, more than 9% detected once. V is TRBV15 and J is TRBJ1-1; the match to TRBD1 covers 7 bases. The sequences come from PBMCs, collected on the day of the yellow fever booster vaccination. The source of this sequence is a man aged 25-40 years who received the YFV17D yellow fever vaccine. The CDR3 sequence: CATYRDRKNTEALF. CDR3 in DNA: TGTGCCACATACAGGGACAGAAAGAACACTGAAGCTTTATTT.